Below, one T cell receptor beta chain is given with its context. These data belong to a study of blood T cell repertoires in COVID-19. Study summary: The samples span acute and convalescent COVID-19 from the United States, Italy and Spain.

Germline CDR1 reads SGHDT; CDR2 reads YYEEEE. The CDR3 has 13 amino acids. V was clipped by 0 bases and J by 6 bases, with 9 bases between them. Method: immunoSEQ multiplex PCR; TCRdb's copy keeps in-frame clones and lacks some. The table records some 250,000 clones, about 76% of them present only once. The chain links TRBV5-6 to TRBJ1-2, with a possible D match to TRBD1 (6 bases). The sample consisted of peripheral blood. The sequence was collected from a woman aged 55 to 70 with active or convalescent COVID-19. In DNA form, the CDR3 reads TGTGCCAGCAGCTTGGACAGGGACAATGGCTACACCTTC. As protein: CASSLDRDNGYTF.